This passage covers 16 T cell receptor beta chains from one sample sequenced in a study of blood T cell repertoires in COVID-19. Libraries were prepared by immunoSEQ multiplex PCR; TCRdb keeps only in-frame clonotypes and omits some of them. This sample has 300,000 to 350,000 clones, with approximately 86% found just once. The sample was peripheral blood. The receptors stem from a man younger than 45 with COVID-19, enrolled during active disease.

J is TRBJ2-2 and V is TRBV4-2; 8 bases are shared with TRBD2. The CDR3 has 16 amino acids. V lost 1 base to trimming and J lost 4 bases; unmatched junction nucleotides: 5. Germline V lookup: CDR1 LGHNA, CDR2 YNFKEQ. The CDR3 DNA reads TGTGCCAGCAGCCAAGTCGGGACTAGTGGCACCGGGGAGCTGTTTTTT. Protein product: CASSQVGTSGTGELFF.

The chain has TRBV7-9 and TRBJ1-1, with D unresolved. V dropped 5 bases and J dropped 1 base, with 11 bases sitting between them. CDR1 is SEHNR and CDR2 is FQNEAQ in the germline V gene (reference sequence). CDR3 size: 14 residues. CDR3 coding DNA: TGTGCCAGCAGCCCATCCTCAGGGAACACTGAAGCTTTCTTT. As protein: CASSPSSGNTEAFF.

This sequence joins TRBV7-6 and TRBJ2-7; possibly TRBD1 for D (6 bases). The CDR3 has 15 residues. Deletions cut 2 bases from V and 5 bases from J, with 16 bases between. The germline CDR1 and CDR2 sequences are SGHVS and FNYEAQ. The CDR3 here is CASSLMGQGPDEQYF. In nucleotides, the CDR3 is TGTGCCAGCAGCTTAATGGGCCAGGGGCCTGACGAGCAGTACTTC.

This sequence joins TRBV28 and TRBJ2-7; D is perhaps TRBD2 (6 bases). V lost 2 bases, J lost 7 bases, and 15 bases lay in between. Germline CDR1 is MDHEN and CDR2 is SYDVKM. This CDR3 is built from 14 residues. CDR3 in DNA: TGTGCCAGCAGTTTAGAAGCGGGTGTGCGGGAGCAGTACTTC. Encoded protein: CASSLEAGVREQYF.

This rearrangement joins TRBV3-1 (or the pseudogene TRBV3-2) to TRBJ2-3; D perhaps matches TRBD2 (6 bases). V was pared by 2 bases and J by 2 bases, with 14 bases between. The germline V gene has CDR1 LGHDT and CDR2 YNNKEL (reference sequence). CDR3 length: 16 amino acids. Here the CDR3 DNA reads TGTGCCAGCAGCCAAATCCGGGACTCATACACAGATACGCAGTATTTT. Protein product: CASSQIRDSYTDTQYF.

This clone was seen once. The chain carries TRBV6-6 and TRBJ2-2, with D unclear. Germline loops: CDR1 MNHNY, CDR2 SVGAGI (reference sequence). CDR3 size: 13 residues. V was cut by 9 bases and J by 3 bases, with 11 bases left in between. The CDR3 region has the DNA TGTGCCAGTCGGCAGGTTTACACCGGGGAGCTGTTTTTT. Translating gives CASRQVYTGELFF.

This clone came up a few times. CDR3 bases: TGTGCCAGCAGCCAACAGAGGGTCGGGCTTGGCTACACCTTC. Amino acid sequence: CASSQQRVGLGYTF. The V and J genes are TRBV3-1 (or the pseudogene TRBV3-2) and TRBJ1-2; D is ambiguous. The CDR3 covers 14 residues. V was trimmed by 2 bases and J by 7 bases, leaving 14 bases between them. CDR1 and CDR2 from the germline V gene are LGHDT and YNNKEL (reference sequence).

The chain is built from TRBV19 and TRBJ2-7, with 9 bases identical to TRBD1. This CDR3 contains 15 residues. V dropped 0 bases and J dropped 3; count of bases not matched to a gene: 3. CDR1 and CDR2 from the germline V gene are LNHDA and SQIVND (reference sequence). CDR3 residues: CASSIEGQGLYEQYF. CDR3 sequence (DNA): TGTGCCAGTAGTATAGAGGGACAGGGACTCTACGAGCAGTACTTC.

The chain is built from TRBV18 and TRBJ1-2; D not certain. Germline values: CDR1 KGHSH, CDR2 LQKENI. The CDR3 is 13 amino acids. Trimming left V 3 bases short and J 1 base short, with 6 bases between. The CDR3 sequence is CASSPQDNYGYTF. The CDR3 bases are TGTGCCAGCTCACCCCAGGATAACTATGGCTACACCTTC.

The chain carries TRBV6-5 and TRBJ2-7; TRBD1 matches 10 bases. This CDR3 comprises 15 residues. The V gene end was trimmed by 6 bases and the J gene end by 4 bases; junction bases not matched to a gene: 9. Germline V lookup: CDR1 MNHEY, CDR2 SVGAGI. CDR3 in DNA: TGTGCCAGCAGACCTAAGACAGGGGGCAGTTACGAGCAGTACTTC. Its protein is CASRPKTGGSYEQYF.

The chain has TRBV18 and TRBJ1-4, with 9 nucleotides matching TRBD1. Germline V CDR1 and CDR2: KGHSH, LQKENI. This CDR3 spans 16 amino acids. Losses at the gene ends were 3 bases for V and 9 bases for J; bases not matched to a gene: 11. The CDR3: CASSPYPGTGLQKLFF. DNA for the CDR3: TGTGCCAGCTCACCGTATCCCGGGACAGGGTTACAAAAACTGTTTTTT.

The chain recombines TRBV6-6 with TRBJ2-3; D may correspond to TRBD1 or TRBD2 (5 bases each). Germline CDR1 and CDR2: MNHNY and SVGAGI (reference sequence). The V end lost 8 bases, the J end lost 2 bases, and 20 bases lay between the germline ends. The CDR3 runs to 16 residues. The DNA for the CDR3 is TGTGCCAGCCGTCGGGGTGGACAAAAATCCACAGATACGCAGTATTTT. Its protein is CASRRGGQKSTDTQYF.

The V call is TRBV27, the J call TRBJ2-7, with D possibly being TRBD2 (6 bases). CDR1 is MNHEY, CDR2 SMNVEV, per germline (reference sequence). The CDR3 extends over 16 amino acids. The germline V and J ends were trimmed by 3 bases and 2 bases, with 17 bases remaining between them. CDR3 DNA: TGTGCCAGCAGTTTGCGGACTACTTCCCCCACCTACGAGCAGTACTTC. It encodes CASSLRTTSPTYEQYF.

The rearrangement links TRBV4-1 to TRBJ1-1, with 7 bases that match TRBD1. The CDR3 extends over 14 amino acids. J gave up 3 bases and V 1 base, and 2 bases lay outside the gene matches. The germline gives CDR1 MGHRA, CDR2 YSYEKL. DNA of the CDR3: TGCGCCAGCAGCCAAGTCAGGGGGGACACTGAAGCTTTCTTT. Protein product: CASSQVRGDTEAFF.

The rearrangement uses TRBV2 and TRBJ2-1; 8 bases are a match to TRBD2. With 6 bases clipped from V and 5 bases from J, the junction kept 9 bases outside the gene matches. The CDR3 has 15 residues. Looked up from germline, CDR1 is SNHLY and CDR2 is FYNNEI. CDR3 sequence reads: CASSPSGGRDNEQFF. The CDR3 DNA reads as TGTGCCAGCAGCCCCTCGGGGGGGCGGGACAATGAGCAGTTCTTC.

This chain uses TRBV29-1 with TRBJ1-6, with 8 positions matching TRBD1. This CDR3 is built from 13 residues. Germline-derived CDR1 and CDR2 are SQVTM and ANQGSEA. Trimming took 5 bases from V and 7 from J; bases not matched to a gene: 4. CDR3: CSVRGQGNSPLHF. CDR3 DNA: TGCAGCGTTCGCGGACAGGGCAATTCACCCCTCCACTTT.